One sample yielded the 23 T cell receptor beta chains listed below, sequenced in a study of beta chain features in type 1 diabetes. Findings and caveats of the study: TCRB CDR3s from Type 1 diabetes patients were moderately but significantly shorter in all four CD4+ subsets.

Their antigens remain unidentified. Sequenced material consisted of expressed TCRB transcripts (all of the isolated RNA was reverse transcribed). Libraries were prepared by immunoSEQ multiplex PCR; TCRdb keeps only in-frame clonotypes and omits some of them. The table lists a few hundred thousand clones, approximately 13% of them singletons. Sequenced material: naive CD4+ T cells from blood. Source of these receptors: a woman aged 18 to 35 with type 1 diabetes.

The chain combines TRBV5-1 with TRBJ1-2; D not certain. V was clipped by 0 bases and J by 7 bases, with 19 bases between them. The CDR3 is 16 amino acids. Germline-derived CDR1 and CDR2 are SGHRS and YFSETQ. The chain's CDR3 is CASSLEASRVYGGYTF. The CDR3 DNA sequence: TGCGCCAGCAGCTTGGAAGCTAGCCGGGTGTACGGTGGCTACACCTTC.

This clone was detected only a few times. The J gene is TRBJ2-5, the V gene TRBV5-6, with TRBD2 matching 11 bases. The V segment lost 0 bases and the J segment 11 bases; nucleotides outside the gene matches: 12. The CDR3 has 16 residues. Germline loops: CDR1 SGHDT, CDR2 YYEEEE. This CDR3 is CASSLGAGGTSGSQYF. DNA of the CDR3: TGTGCCAGCAGCTTGGGGGCTGGAGGGACTAGCGGTTCTCAGTACTTC.

This sequence joins TRBV5-1 and TRBJ2-2, with 9 bases identical to TRBD2. The length of the CDR3 is 16 residues. Germline V gene data show CDR1 as SGHRS and CDR2 as YFSETQ. V shed 2 bases and J 6 bases; nucleotides not matched to a gene: 8. The CDR3 nucleotides read TGCGCCAGCAGCTTAACGGCGGGAGGGGTCGCCGGGGAGCTGTTTTTT. Amino acids: CASSLTAGGVAGELFF.

This clone was counted a few times. V usage is TRBV5-1 and J usage is TRBJ2-5; no definite D call. V was shortened by 3 bases and J by 0 bases, with 9 bases between the two germline ends. In germline, CDR1 is SGHRS, CDR2 YFSETQ. The CDR3 has 14 residues. The CDR3 region has the DNA TGCGCCAGCAGCTCCCCCCCGGACCAAGAGACCCAGTACTTC. It translates to CASSSPPDQETQYF. Combining the CDR3 with reference TRBV5-1 and TRBJ2-5 gives the whole variable domain KAGVTQTPRYLIKTRGQQVTLSCSPISGHRSVSWYQQTPGQGLQFLFEYFSETQRNKGNFPGRFSGRQFSNSRSEMNVSTLELGDSALYLCASSSPPDQETQYFGPGTRLLVL.

This chain joins TRBV5-1 and TRBJ2-2, with a tentative D call TRBD1 (6 bases). CDR1 and CDR2 from the germline V gene are SGHRS and YFSETQ. The V gene lost 6 bases and the J gene lost 5 bases, with 20 bases spanning the gap. The CDR3 is 16 residues long. The CDR3 reads CASTPRGRRGTGELFF. The DNA of the CDR3 is TGCGCCAGCACCCCTCGAGGGAGAAGGGGGACCGGGGAGCTGTTTTTT.

This clone came up a few times. V gene TRBV19 combines with J gene TRBJ1-1; the D gene is possibly TRBD1 (5 bases). The CDR3 totals 16 residues. Trimming took 1 base from V and 6 from J, leaving 18 bases between them. Germline V gene lookup returns CDR1 LNHDA and CDR2 SQIVND (reference sequence). CDR3 sequence (DNA): TGTGCCAGTAGTATAGGGGTCAGGGTGGACGACGCTGAAGCTTTCTTT. Protein sequence: CASSIGVRVDDAEAFF. Combining the CDR3 with reference TRBV19 and TRBJ1-1 gives the whole variable domain DGGITQSPKYLFRKEGQNVTLSCEQNLNHDAMYWYRQDPGQGLRLIYYSQIVNDFQKGDIAEGYSVSREKKESFPLTVTSAQKNPTAFYLCASSIGVRVDDAEAFFGQGTRLTVV.

The chain joins TRBV30 to TRBJ1-2; no reliable D call. V shed 0 bases and J shed 2 bases, with 7 bases lying between them. The CDR3 has 13 amino acids. CDR1 is GTSNPN, CDR2 SVGIG, per germline (reference sequence). CDR3 residues: CAWSVTGNYGYTF. CDR3 bases: TGTGCCTGGAGTGTCACGGGAAACTATGGCTACACCTTC.

This clone was seen a few times. V is TRBV19 and J is TRBJ2-5, with D possibly TRBD2 on 5 matching bases. The germline CDR1 and CDR2 sequences are LNHDA and SQIVND (reference sequence). Trimming left V 3 bases short and J 5 bases short, with 16 bases between. The CDR3 is made up of 15 amino acids. CDR3 region: CASSMWTGGGETQYF. The CDR3 bases are TGTGCCAGTAGTATGTGGACTGGAGGTGGGGAGACCCAGTACTTC.

This clone was observed a handful of times. The genes are TRBV6-1 and TRBJ2-7; 7 positions match TRBD1. With 4 bases clipped from V and 2 bases from J, the junction kept 5 bases outside the gene matches. Germline CDR1 MNHNS, CDR2 SASEGT. CDR3 length: 14 residues. CDR3 sequence: CASSAGTVAYEQYF. DNA for the CDR3: TGTGCCAGCAGTGCCGGGACAGTAGCCTACGAGCAGTACTTC.

The sample holds many counts of this clone. This sequence joins TRBV23-1 and TRBJ2-7; weak D call: TRBD1 (5 bases). TRBV23-1 is sorted into the ORF group, with uncertain function. V lost 2 bases, J lost 1 base, and 12 bases lay in between. CDR3 length: 15 residues. This CDR3 is CASSQQQDRSYEQYV. In DNA, the CDR3 is TGCGCCAGCAGTCAACAACAGGATAGGTCCTACGAGCAGTACGTC.

V and J are TRBV18 and TRBJ2-3; D is possibly TRBD1 (5 bases). V gave up 4 bases and J gave up 0 bases, with 8 bases separating them. Per germline, CDR1 KGHSH and CDR2 LQKENI. CDR3 size: 14 residues. CDR3 region: CASSRTSSTDTQYF. In DNA form, the CDR3 reads TGTGCCAGCTCACGGACATCTAGCACAGATACGCAGTATTTT.

The genes are TRBV28 and TRBJ1-1; 7 nucleotides match TRBD1. Germline V CDR1 and CDR2: MDHEN, SYDVKM. This CDR3 region has 13 residues. Trimming took 6 bases from V and 7 from J; bases not matched to a gene: 8. The CDR3 coding sequence is TGTGCCAGCAGGAGGGACAGACTGAGTGAAGCTTTCTTT. It specifies CASRRDRLSEAFF.

The chain employs TRBV30 and TRBJ1-1; 8 bases are a match to TRBD1. The germline gives CDR1 GTSNPN, CDR2 SVGIG (reference sequence). The CDR3 is 12 residues long. After removal of 8 bases from V and 11 bases from J, the junction contained 13 bases not matched to a gene. This CDR3 is CAADRGGVAAFF. The CDR3 nucleotides are TGTGCCGCTGACAGGGGTGGGGTAGCTGCTTTCTTT.

V is TRBV5-1 and J is TRBJ1-3; D remains unclear. The V gene lost 3 bases and the J gene lost 11 bases, with 15 bases spanning the gap. The CDR3 contains 13 residues. The germline V gene has CDR1 SGHRS and CDR2 YFSETQ. The CDR3 coding sequence is TGCGCCAGCAGCTCGGACGGCGGGAACTCCATATATTTT. This gives the protein CASSSDGGNSIYF. The full variable domain, its missing parts supplied by reference TRBV5-1 and TRBJ1-3, is KAGVTQTPRYLIKTRGQQVTLSCSPISGHRSVSWYQQTPGQGLQFLFEYFSETQRNKGNFPGRFSGRQFSNSRSEMNVSTLELGDSALYLCASSSDGGNSIYFGEGSWLTVV.

There are a few counts of this clone. This chain uses TRBV10-3 with TRBJ2-1; no firm D call. The CDR3 runs to 15 residues. Trimming pared 10 bases from V and 0 bases from J, leaving 16 bases between. Germline V CDR1 and CDR2: ENHRY, SYGVKD. Here the CDR3 reads CATFHTTSSYNEQFF. The CDR3 DNA reads as TGTGCCACCTTCCACACTACCTCCTCCTACAATGAGCAGTTCTTC.

V and J are TRBV5-6 and TRBJ2-5; 7 nucleotides line up with TRBD1. The length of the CDR3 is 14 residues. Trimming took 6 bases from V and 4 from J; bases not matched to a gene: 9. CDR1 and CDR2 (germline): SGHDT, YYEEEE. In DNA, the CDR3 is TGTGCCAGCACCCAACAGGGGATCCCAGAGACCCAGTACTTC. Translated: CASTQQGIPETQYF.

This chain joins TRBV6-1 and TRBJ1-1; 7 bases agree with TRBD1. The CDR3 is made up of 14 amino acids. With V trimmed by 1 base and J by 7 bases, 6 bases remained unmatched. Germline V gives CDR1 MNHNS, CDR2 SASEGT. The CDR3 sequence: CASSEGQGPFEAFF. For the CDR3, the DNA is TGTGCCAGCAGTGAAGGACAGGGCCCGTTTGAAGCTTTCTTT.

This clone was counted only a few times. J is TRBJ2-3 and V is TRBV28; 8 bases line up with TRBD2. This CDR3 region has 14 residues. The V gene's germline CDR1 is MDHEN and CDR2 SYDVKM. Trimming took 3 bases from V and 6 from J; bases not matched to a gene: 5. In DNA, the CDR3 is TGTGCCAGCAGTTTGCCCAGCGGGAGCGATACGCAGTATTTT. It is translated as CASSLPSGSDTQYF.

Concerning this clone: Sequence at one end of the junction differs from germline and may be a read error. V gene TRBV19 combines with J gene TRBJ2-1; D is undetermined. The CDR3 covers 11 residues. The germline V gene has CDR1 LNHDA and CDR2 SQIVND (reference sequence). CDR3 nucleotides: TGTGCCAGTAGTTCTGGAACCCTGGAGCTCTTC. It yields the protein CASSSGTLELF.

V and J are TRBV18 and TRBJ2-7; TRBD1 matches at 8 bases. In germline, CDR1 is KGHSH, CDR2 LQKENI. CDR3 length equals 13 residues. The V and J ends lost 3 bases and 6 bases, in that order; junction bases with no gene match: 4. CDR3 bases: TGTGCCAGCTCACCGGACAGGGATTTCGAGCAGTACGTC. This sequence encodes CASSPDRDFEQYV.

The sample holds a few counts of this clone. The chain combines TRBV5-4 with TRBJ2-1, with 8 bases fitting TRBD2. The CDR3 sequence is 16 residues long. Trimming removed 4 bases from V and 4 bases from J; junction bases left unmatched: 10. Germline assignment: CDR1 SGHNT and CDR2 YYREEE (reference sequence). DNA for the CDR3: TGTGCCAGCAGCCCATCGGCGGGAGGACTTTACAATGAGCAGTTCTTC. Translated, it gives CASSPSAGGLYNEQFF. The full variable domain, rest sourced from reference TRBV5-4 and TRBJ2-1, is ETGVTQSPTHLIKTRGQQVTLRCSSQSGHNTVSWYQQALGQGPQFIFQYYREEENGRGNFPPRFSGLQFPNYSSELNVNALELDDSALYLCASSPSAGGLYNEQFFGPGTRLTVL.

This clone was observed once. The V and J genes are TRBV30 and TRBJ2-6, with a tentative D call TRBD2 (7 bases). Trimming took off 8 bases at V and 0 bases at J, with 17 bases between the two ends. Germline V lookup: CDR1 GTSNPN, CDR2 SVGIG (reference sequence). CDR3 length: 16 residues. The CDR3 DNA sequence: TGTGCCCGCTCGGGGGGCAAGCTCTCTGGGGCCAACGTCCTGACTTTC. Translation: CARSGGKLSGANVLTF.

This chain links TRBV10-3 with TRBJ1-1, with a tentative D call TRBD1 (5 bases). Germline V gene sequence: CDR1 ENHRY, CDR2 SYGVKD. Trimming took off 2 bases at V and 0 bases at J, with 7 bases between the two ends. The CDR3 runs to 14 residues. Here the CDR3 reads CAISEDRLNTEAFF. CDR3 sequence (DNA): TGTGCCATCAGTGAGGACAGATTGAACACTGAAGCTTTCTTT.